This TCR beta chain came from a study of identical twins. Points from the study as a whole: Those out-of-frame alpha sequences shared by twins showed an excess of low generation probability. In cord blood, abundant beta clonotypes had fewer insertions; memory showed no trend. Conclusions leaned on cross-sectional statistical analysis and did not track the same donors over time.

TCRdb processed the 5' RACE reads anew with MiXCR; each CDR3 protein has one entry. The repertoire holds approximately 630,000 distinct CDR3 sequences, 7% to 7.5% seen once, with 1.6% in the top ten. Germline-derived CDR1 and CDR2 are SQVTM and ANQGSEA. This CDR3 is built from 15 residues. Trimming took off 4 bases at V and 1 base at J, with 14 bases between the two ends. This clonotype has a count of ten or more. Antigen unknown. In addition, the sample was reused for a study of yellow fever vaccine responses in identical twins.

This TCR came from a young woman in good health. Specimen: PBMCs. The chain is built from TRBV29-1 and TRBJ2-1, with D perhaps TRBD2 (5 bases). The chain's CDR3 is CSVGGAANSYNEQFF. The CDR3 DNA sequence: TGCAGCGTTGGGGGAGCGGCCAATTCCTACAATGAGCAGTTCTTC.